Listed here are 7 T cell receptor beta chains from one sample, sequenced in a study of cytomegalovirus exposure and HLA in healthy donors. TCRdb's table, derived via immunoSEQ multiplex PCR, lists solely in-frame clones and lacks some. Among tens of thousands of clones, 94% were seen once, and the ten largest hold 4.4%. Sequencing was performed on PBMCs. Receptors originate from a man younger than 30 in good health and CMV-seropositive.

This clone was seen just once. The V gene is TRBV19, the J gene TRBJ2-1; 14 nucleotides align to TRBD2. CDR3 size: 18 residues. J was trimmed by 0 bases and V by 10 bases; bases with no gene match: 11. Germline lookup yields CDR1 LNHDA and CDR2 SQIVND (reference sequence). The CDR3, as DNA: TGTGCCACAACGGGACTAGCGGGAGTGTCGGGCTCCTACAATGAGCAGTTCTTC. Protein: CATTGLAGVSGSYNEQFF.

The CDR3, as DNA: TGTGCCAGCAGCCCTACGCCGGGACTAAACTACGAGCAGTACTTC. Translated, it gives CASSPTPGLNYEQYF. V gene TRBV11-2 combines with J gene TRBJ2-7, with 7 bases matching TRBD2. The CDR3 has 15 amino acids. Per the germline V gene, CDR1 is SGHAT and CDR2 is FQNNGV. The V and J ends lost 5 bases and 3 bases, in that order; junction bases with no gene match: 10.

The chain couples TRBV29-1 to TRBJ1-4; D might be TRBD1 (5 bases). Germline lookup yields CDR1 SQVTM and CDR2 ANQGSEA. This CDR3 has 14 residues. Trimming left V 2 bases short and J 2 bases short, with 9 bases between. The CDR3 DNA reads TGCAGCGTTGAATTAGGGGCTACTAATGAAAAACTGTTTTTT. It is translated as CSVELGATNEKLFF. Full variable domain (outside the CDR3, taken from reference TRBV29-1 and TRBJ1-4): SAVISQKPSRDICQRGTSLTIQCQVDSQVTMMFWYRQQPGQSLTLIATANQGSEATYESGFVIDKFPISRPNLTFSTLTVSNMSPEDSSIYLCSVELGATNEKLFFGSGTQLSVL.

The CDR3 DNA reads TGTGCCAGCAGCCCCGGGACAGCCTACGAGCAGTACTTC. This sequence encodes CASSPGTAYEQYF. The chain couples TRBV5-6 to TRBJ2-7; 7 bases map to TRBD1. J was trimmed by 2 bases and V by 4 bases; bases with no gene match: 3. From germline, CDR1 is SGHDT and CDR2 YYEEEE. CDR3 length equals 13 residues.

V is TRBV30 and J is TRBJ1-1; tentatively, D is TRBD1 (5 bases). Germline V gene lookup returns CDR1 GTSNPN and CDR2 SVGIG (reference sequence). The CDR3 is made up of 11 amino acids. Trimming left V 2 bases short and J 8 bases short, with 9 bases between. CDR3 residues: CAWSWGSEAFF. The CDR3 DNA reads TGTGCCTGGAGTTGGGGCAGCGAAGCTTTCTTT. Supplemented by reference TRBV30 and TRBJ1-1, the full variable domain reads SQTIHQWPATLVQPVGSPLSLECTVEGTSNPNLYWYRQAAGRGLQLLFYSVGIGQISSEVPQNLSASRPQDRQFILSSKKLLLSDSGFYLCAWSWGSEAFFGQGTRLTVV.

The V gene is TRBV7-9, the J gene TRBJ2-7; TRBD1 agrees at 7 bases. This CDR3 is built from 17 residues. The germline V gene encodes CDR1 SEHNR and CDR2 FQNEAQ (reference sequence). V lost 5 bases and J lost 1; bases outside the gene matches: 14. The CDR3 DNA reads TGTGCCAGCAGCCCCAGGGACGCAAACAGGGGATCCTACGAGCAGTACTTC. It encodes CASSPRDANRGSYEQYF.

The J gene is TRBJ1-4, the V gene TRBV18, with D possibly matching TRBD1 (5 bases). Trimming took off 0 bases at V and 3 bases at J, with 11 bases between the two ends. Germline assignment: CDR1 KGHSH and CDR2 LQKENI. The CDR3 has 16 amino acids. CDR3 in amino acids: CASSPPGRGANEKLFF. As DNA, the CDR3 is TGTGCCAGCTCACCACCCGGCCGGGGGGCTAATGAAAAACTGTTTTTT.